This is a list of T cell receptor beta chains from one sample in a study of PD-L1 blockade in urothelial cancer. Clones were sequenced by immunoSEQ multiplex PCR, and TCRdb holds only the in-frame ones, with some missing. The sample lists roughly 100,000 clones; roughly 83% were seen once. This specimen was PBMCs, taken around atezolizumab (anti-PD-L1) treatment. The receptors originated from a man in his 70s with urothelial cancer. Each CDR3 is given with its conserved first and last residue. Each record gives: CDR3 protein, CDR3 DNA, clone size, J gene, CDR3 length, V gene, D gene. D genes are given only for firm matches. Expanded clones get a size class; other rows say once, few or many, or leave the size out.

cdr3_aa: CASHGQAKYGYTF
cdr3_nt: TGTGCCAGTCACGGACAGGCGAAATATGGCTACACCTTC
clone_size: -
j_call: TRBJ1-2
cdr3_length: 13
v_call: TRBV19
d_call: TRBD1

cdr3_aa: CASSHGQGAVDTQYF
cdr3_nt: TGTGCCAGCAGTCACGGACAGGGGGCGGTAGATACGCAGTATTTT
clone_size: -
j_call: TRBJ2-3
cdr3_length: 15
v_call: TRBV27
d_call: TRBD1

cdr3_aa: CASSLVQGLYGYTF
cdr3_nt: TGTGCCAGCAGCTTGGTACAGGGACTATATGGCTACACCTTC
clone_size: few
j_call: TRBJ1-2
cdr3_length: 14
v_call: TRBV5-6
d_call: -

cdr3_aa: CASSMGQGVKAFF
cdr3_nt: TGCGCCAGCAGCATGGGACAGGGCGTGAAAGCTTTCTTT
clone_size: once
j_call: TRBJ1-1
cdr3_length: 13
v_call: TRBV5-1
d_call: TRBD1

cdr3_aa: CASSFRPPGTGGTQYF
cdr3_nt: TGTGCCAGCAGTTTTCGCCCCCCCGGGACAGGGGGGACCCAGTACTTC
clone_size: -
j_call: TRBJ2-5
cdr3_length: 16
v_call: TRBV27
d_call: TRBD1

cdr3_aa: CASSIGQGDNEQFF
cdr3_nt: TGTGCCAGTAGTATTGGGCAGGGGGACAATGAGCAGTTCTTC
clone_size: few
j_call: TRBJ2-1
cdr3_length: 14
v_call: TRBV19
d_call: TRBD1

cdr3_aa: CASTRDRGIAKNIQYF
cdr3_nt: TGTGCCAGCACCCGGGACAGGGGTATAGCCAAAAACATTCAGTACTTC
clone_size: -
j_call: TRBJ2-4
cdr3_length: 16
v_call: TRBV2
d_call: TRBD1

cdr3_aa: CASSSVAGTEAFF
cdr3_nt: TGTGCCAGCAGCTCCGTCGCGGGAACTGAAGCTTTCTTT
clone_size: -
j_call: TRBJ1-1
cdr3_length: 13
v_call: TRBV11-3
d_call: -

cdr3_aa: CASSIGAGQGEQYF
cdr3_nt: TGTGCCAGTAGTATAGGAGCAGGGCAAGGCGAGCAGTACTTC
clone_size: -
j_call: TRBJ2-7
cdr3_length: 14
v_call: TRBV19
d_call: -

cdr3_aa: CASSFSPAGELFF
cdr3_nt: TGTGCCAGCAGCTTTTCGCCGGCCGGGGAGCTGTTTTTT
clone_size: few
j_call: TRBJ2-2
cdr3_length: 13
v_call: TRBV7-8
d_call: -

cdr3_aa: CASSTKTGGGTGELFF
cdr3_nt: TGTGCCAGCAGCACAAAAACAGGGGGGGGAACCGGGGAGCTGTTTTTT
clone_size: -
j_call: TRBJ2-2
cdr3_length: 16
v_call: TRBV11-3
d_call: -

cdr3_aa: CASSPRQPQHF
cdr3_nt: TGCGCCAGCAGCCCCCGGCAGCCCCAGCATTTT
clone_size: -
j_call: TRBJ1-5
cdr3_length: 11
v_call: TRBV5-1
d_call: -

cdr3_aa: CASKKDWGTEAFF
cdr3_nt: TGTGCCAGCAAAAAGGACTGGGGCACTGAAGCTTTCTTT
clone_size: -
j_call: TRBJ1-1
cdr3_length: 13
v_call: TRBV2
d_call: -

cdr3_aa: CASRPIRGETQYF
cdr3_nt: TGTGCCAGCAGGCCCATTAGGGGAGAGACCCAGTACTTC
clone_size: -
j_call: TRBJ2-5
cdr3_length: 13
v_call: TRBV2
d_call: -

cdr3_aa: CASSQDTGGTEAFF
cdr3_nt: TGCGCCAGCAGCCAAGATACCGGGGGCACTGAAGCTTTCTTT
clone_size: -
j_call: TRBJ1-1
cdr3_length: 14
v_call: TRBV4-3
d_call: -

cdr3_aa: CASSLLGMNTEAFF
cdr3_nt: TGTGCCAGCAGCTTACTGGGCATGAACACTGAAGCTTTCTTT
clone_size: -
j_call: TRBJ1-1
cdr3_length: 14
v_call: TRBV11-1
d_call: -

cdr3_aa: CASSLGSGGANEQYF
cdr3_nt: TGTGCCAGCAGCTTGGGTAGCGGGGGGGCCAACGAGCAGTACTTC
clone_size: -
j_call: TRBJ2-7
cdr3_length: 15
v_call: TRBV5-4
d_call: TRBD2

cdr3_aa: CASSLGGTTYEQYF
cdr3_nt: TGTGCCAGCTCACTCGGGGGGACGACCTACGAGCAGTACTTC
clone_size: -
j_call: TRBJ2-7
cdr3_length: 14
v_call: TRBV2
d_call: TRBD2

cdr3_aa: CASSLIGTDYGYTF
cdr3_nt: TGTGCCAGCAGTTTGATTGGGACAGACTATGGCTACACCTTC
clone_size: -
j_call: TRBJ1-2
cdr3_length: 14
v_call: TRBV27
d_call: TRBD1

cdr3_aa: CASSSPGQGRGNTEAFF
cdr3_nt: TGTGCCAGCAGCTCACCGGGACAGGGTCGGGGGAACACTGAAGCTTTCTTT
clone_size: once
j_call: TRBJ1-1
cdr3_length: 17
v_call: TRBV7-3
d_call: TRBD1

cdr3_aa: CASRYWSGTEAFF
cdr3_nt: TGTGCCAGCCGTTATTGGAGTGGGACTGAAGCTTTCTTT
clone_size: -
j_call: TRBJ1-1
cdr3_length: 13
v_call: TRBV7-2
d_call: -

cdr3_aa: CASSSSEPETQYF
cdr3_nt: TGTGCCAGCAGCTCCTCCGAGCCGGAGACCCAGTACTTC
clone_size: -
j_call: TRBJ2-5
cdr3_length: 13
v_call: TRBV7-7
d_call: -